This T cell receptor beta chain is from a study of T cell responses to AZD1222 COVID-19 vaccine listed by TCRdb under 2021. Notes on the research overall: AZD1222 recipients whose second dose came at about 4 weeks and those whose second dose came at about 12 weeks were combined into one group, since spike-specific TCR depth and breadth did not differ between the two schedules. A total of approximately 240 trial participants underwent TCR sequencing, of whom around 210 had received two doses of AZD1222 and roughly 26 had received two doses of the MenACWY control vaccine. Enrollment into the trials was organized by age into subgroups of 18-55, 56-69 and 70-plus years, and those subgroups contained about 160, 30 and 59 TCR-sequenced participants, respectively.

The CDR3 regions of human TCRbeta chains were subjected to immunosequencing. In the authors' own workflow: Repertoire TCRs were checked for matches against a reference library of SARS-CoV-2-specific TCRs that had been generated using the MIRA antigen-specificity platform. Breadth was defined as the fraction of unique TCRs that were SARS-CoV-2-associated. Depth was defined as the fraction of total T cells that were SARS-CoV-2-associated. Using the MIRA data, each spike-specific TCR was mapped to the spike region that the TCR reacts to and placed in a CD4 or CD8 class. Log10-transformed breadth and depth values were compared by one-way ANOVA with Sidak's multiple comparisons tests. The table comes from immuneACCESS by way of TCRdb, which keeps in-frame sequences with V and J called. Part of the clones is missing from these tables; in studies checked, under half for an unresolved V gene and the rest for unknown reasons. The V and J calls and clone size are taken from that table; D and trimming were inferred from the DNA. This sample holds about 120,000 clones; approximately 90% were observed only once. The ten largest clones take up under 4.5% of the sample.

Sample time point, as interpreted from the label and publication: baseline before first vaccination. Vaccinee samples were obtained from the UK trials COV001 and COV002, which included a single-blind randomized controlled phase 2/3 trial of AZD1222 (ChAdOx1 nCoV-19) in healthy adults. For TCRbeta chain sequencing, PBMC samples were collected from trial participants at day 0 and at day 28 after the second dose. Measured from the cysteine to the phenylalanine, the CDR3 is 17 residues long. The DNA shown is the 51-base CDR3, in frame from base 1. The V end gives up 3 bases and the J end 0 bases, leaving 8 bases in the junction not matched to a gene. The germline V gene (reference sequence) gives CDR1 as SEHNR and CDR2 as FQNEAQ. Beyond this particular receptor, the publication reports: The 56-69-year group was small, and its depth increase did not reach significance, likely because of low power. Vaccine-associated CD4 TCRs spanned the whole spike protein, with dominant responses in regions 160-218 and 743-854. Nearly half of unique spike-specific TCRs reportedly recognized epitopes outside regions mutated in the B.1.351 and B.1.1.7 variants. Because no day 14 peak-response samples were available, repertoires were characterized only after the peak T cell response. After two AZD1222 doses, spike-specific TCR breadth and depth were significantly higher than at day 0 and than in MenACWY recipients. Participants were mostly white British and included more females than males, and it was suggested by the authors that clonal diversity may have been underestimated. Conclusions about previously exposed vaccinees are limited because only five to seven AZD1222 recipients were SARS-CoV-2 seropositive at baseline.

With regard to this clone: Its binding antigen is unknown. No much larger clone is present one base from it, and per-base qualities are unavailable.

The chain is encoded by TRBV7-9 joined to TRBJ1-3, with 7 central nucleotides matching TRBD1. The sequence derives from an adult in good health. This sample comprised peripheral blood, obtained on day 0 of AZD1222 vaccination. The CDR3 region has the sequence CASSLSGQTLSGNTIYF. The nucleotides are TGTGCCAGCAGCTTGTCGGGACAGACTCTCTCTGGAAACACCATATATTTT.